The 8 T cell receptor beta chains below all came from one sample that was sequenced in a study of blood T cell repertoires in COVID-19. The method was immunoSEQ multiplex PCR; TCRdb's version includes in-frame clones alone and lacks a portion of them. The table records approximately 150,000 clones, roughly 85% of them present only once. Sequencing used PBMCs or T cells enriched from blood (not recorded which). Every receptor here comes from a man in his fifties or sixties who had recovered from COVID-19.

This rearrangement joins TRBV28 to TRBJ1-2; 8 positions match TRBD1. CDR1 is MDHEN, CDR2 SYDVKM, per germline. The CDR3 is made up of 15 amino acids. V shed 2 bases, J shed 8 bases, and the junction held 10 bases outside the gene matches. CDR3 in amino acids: CASSLQEQGAWGYTF. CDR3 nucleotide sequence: TGTGCCAGCAGTTTACAAGAGCAGGGGGCTTGGGGCTACACCTTC.

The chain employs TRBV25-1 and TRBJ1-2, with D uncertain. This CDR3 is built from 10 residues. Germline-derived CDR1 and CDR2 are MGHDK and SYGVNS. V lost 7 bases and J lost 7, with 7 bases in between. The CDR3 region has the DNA TGTGCCAGCAACGAGGGTGGCTACACCTTC. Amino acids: CASNEGGYTF.

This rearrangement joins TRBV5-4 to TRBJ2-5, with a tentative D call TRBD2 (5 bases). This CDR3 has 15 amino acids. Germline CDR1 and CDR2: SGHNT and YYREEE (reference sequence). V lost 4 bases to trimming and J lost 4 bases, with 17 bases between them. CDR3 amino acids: CASSPVTRGRETQYF. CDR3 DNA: TGTGCCAGCAGCCCGGTGACCCGGGGAAGAGAGACCCAGTACTTC. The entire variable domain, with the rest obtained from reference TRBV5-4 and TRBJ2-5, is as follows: ETGVTQSPTHLIKTRGQQVTLRCSSQSGHNTVSWYQQALGQGPQFIFQYYREEENGRGNFPPRFSGLQFPNYSSELNVNALELDDSALYLCASSPVTRGRETQYFGPGTRLLVL.

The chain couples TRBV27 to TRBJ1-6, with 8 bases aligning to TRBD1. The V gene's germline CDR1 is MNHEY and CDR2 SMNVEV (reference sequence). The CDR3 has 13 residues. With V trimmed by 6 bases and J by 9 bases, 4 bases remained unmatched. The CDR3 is CASSPRGLSPLHF. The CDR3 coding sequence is TGTGCCAGCAGCCCCAGGGGGCTTTCACCCCTCCACTTT.

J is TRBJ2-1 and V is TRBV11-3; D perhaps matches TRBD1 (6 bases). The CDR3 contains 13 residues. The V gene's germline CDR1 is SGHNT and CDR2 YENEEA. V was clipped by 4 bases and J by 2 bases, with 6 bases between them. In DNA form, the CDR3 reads TGTGCCAGCAGCTGGACAGCCTACAATGAGCAGTTCTTC. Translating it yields CASSWTAYNEQFF.

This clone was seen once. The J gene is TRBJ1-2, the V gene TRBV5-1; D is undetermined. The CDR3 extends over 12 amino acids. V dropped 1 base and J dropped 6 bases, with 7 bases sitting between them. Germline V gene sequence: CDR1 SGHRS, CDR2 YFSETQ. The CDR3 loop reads CASSLFADGYTF. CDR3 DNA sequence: TGCGCCAGCAGCTTGTTTGCGGATGGCTACACCTTC.

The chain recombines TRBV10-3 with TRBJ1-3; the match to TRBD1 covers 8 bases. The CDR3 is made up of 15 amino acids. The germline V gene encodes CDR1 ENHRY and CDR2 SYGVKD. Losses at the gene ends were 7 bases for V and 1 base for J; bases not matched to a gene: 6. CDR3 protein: CAIKTGDPSGNTIYF. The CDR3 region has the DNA TGTGCCATCAAGACAGGGGACCCTTCTGGAAACACCATATATTTT.

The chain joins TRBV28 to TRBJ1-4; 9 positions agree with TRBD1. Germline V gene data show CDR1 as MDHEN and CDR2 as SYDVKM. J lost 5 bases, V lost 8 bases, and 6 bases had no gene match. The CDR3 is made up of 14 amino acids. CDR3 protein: CASAQQGANEKLFF. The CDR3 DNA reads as TGTGCCAGCGCACAACAGGGGGCCAATGAAAAACTGTTTTTT.